This T cell receptor (beta chain) was captured in a study of blood T cell repertoires in COVID-19. Overall study context: Italy, Spain and the United States were the sources of the convalescent and acute COVID-19 samples. In each case, the material was cDNA or gDNA derived from T cells, B-cell-depleted T cells, or PBMCs.

This clone was seen only once. Per the study methods: Amplification with reference gene primers provided the estimates of nucleated cell counts. Assay used: immunoSEQ multiplex PCR; TCRdb lists only in-frame clones, some missing. The V and J calls and clone size come from that table; D and trimming were worked out from the DNA. The sample consists of hundreds of thousands of clones, 70% to 85% of them appearing once. The CDR3 consists of 17 residues. Trimming took off 1 base at V and 2 bases at J, with 14 bases between the two ends. Germline assignment: CDR1 MDHEN and CDR2 SYDVKM. Sample: peripheral blood. This clonotype was sampled from an elderly man with acute or convalescent COVID-19. The V gene is TRBV28, the J gene TRBJ2-2; a weak D match, TRBD1 (6 bases). The CDR3 sequence: CASSLLKWGQNTGELFF. CDR3 in DNA: TGTGCCAGCAGTTTATTAAAGTGGGGACAAAACACCGGGGAGCTGTTTTTT.